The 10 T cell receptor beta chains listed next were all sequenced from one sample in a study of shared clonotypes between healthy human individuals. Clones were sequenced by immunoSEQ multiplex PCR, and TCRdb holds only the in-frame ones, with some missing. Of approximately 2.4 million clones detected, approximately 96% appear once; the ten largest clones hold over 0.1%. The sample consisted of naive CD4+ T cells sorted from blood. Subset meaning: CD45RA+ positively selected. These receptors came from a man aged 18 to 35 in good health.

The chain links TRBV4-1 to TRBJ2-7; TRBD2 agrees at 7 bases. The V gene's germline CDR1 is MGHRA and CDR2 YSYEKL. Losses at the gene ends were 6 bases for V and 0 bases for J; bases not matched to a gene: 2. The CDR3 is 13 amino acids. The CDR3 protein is CASSRGDSYEQYF. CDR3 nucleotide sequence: TGCGCCAGCAGTCGGGGGGACTCCTACGAGCAGTACTTC.

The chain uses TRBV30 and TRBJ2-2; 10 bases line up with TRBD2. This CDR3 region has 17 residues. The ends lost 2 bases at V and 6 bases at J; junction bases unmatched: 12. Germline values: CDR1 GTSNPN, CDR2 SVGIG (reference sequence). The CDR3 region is CAWSLLWTSGNSGELFF. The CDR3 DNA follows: TGTGCCTGGAGTCTACTTTGGACTAGCGGAAACTCCGGGGAGCTGTTTTTT.

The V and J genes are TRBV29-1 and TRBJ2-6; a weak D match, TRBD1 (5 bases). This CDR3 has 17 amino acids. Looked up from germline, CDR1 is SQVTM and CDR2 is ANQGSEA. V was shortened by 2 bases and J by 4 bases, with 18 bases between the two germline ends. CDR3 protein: CSVELGELSTGANVLTF. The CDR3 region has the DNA TGCAGCGTTGAATTAGGGGAACTTTCGACAGGGGCCAACGTCCTGACTTTC.

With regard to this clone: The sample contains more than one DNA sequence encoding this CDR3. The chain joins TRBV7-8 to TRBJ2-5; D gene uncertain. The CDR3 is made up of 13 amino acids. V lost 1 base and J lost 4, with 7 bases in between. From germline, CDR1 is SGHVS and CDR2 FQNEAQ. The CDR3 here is CASSLGLAETQYF. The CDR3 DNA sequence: TGTGCCAGCAGCTTAGGCTTGGCAGAGACCCAGTACTTC.

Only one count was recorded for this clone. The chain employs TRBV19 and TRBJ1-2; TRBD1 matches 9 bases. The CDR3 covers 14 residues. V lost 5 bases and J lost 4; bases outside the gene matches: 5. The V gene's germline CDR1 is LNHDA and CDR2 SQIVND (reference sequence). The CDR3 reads CASSPGTGPYGYTF. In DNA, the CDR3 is TGTGCCAGTAGTCCCGGGACAGGGCCCTATGGCTACACCTTC.

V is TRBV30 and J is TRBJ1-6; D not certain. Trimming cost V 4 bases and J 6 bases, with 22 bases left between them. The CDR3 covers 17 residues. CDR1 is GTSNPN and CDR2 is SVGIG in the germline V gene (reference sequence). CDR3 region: CAWNNPGRTWGNSPLHF. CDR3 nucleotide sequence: TGTGCCTGGAACAATCCCGGACGGACCTGGGGTAATTCACCCCTCCACTTT. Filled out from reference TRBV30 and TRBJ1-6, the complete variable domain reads SQTIHQWPATLVQPVGSPLSLECTVEGTSNPNLYWYRQAAGRGLQLLFYSVGIGQISSEVPQNLSASRPQDRQFILSSKKLLLSDSGFYLCAWNNPGRTWGNSPLHFGNGTRLTVT.

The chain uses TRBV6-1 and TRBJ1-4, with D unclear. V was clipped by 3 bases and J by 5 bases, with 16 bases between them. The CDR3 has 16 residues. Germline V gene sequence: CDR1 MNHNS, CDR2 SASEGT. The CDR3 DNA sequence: TGTGCCAGCAGTGACAGGTTCCAAGCGGGGAATGAAAAACTGTTTTTT. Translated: CASSDRFQAGNEKLFF.

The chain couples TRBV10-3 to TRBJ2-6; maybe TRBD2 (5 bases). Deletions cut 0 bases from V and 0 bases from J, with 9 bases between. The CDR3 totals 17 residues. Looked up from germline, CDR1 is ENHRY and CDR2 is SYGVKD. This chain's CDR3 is CAISESEGHSGANVLTF. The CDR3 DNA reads TGTGCCATCAGTGAGTCCGAGGGCCACTCTGGGGCCAACGTCCTGACTTTC.

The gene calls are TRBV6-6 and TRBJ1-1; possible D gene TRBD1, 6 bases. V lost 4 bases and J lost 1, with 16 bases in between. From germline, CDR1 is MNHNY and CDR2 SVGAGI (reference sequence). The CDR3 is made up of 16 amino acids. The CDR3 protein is CASSSPPQQGNTEAFF. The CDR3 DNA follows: TGTGCCAGCAGTTCACCCCCGCAACAGGGGAACACTGAAGCTTTCTTT.

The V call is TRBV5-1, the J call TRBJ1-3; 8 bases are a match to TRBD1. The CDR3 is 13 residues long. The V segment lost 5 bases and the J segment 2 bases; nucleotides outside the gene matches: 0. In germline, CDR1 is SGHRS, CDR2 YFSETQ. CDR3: CASRQGAGNTIYF. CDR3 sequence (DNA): TGCGCCAGCAGACAGGGGGCTGGAAACACCATATATTTT.